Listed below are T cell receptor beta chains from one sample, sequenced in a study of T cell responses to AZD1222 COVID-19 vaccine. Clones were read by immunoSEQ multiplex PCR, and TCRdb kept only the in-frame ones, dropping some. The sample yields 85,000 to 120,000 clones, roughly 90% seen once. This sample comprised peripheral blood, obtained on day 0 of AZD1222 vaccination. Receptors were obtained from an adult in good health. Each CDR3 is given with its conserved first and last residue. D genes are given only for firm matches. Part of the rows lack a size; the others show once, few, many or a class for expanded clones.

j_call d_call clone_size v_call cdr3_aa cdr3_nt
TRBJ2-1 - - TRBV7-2 CASSLVLGEQFF TGTGCCAGCAGCTTAGTACTCGGAGAGCAGTTCTTC
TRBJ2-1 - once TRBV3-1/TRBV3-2 CASSRSEYNEQFF TGTGCCAGCAGCCGTAGCGAATACAATGAGCAGTTCTTC
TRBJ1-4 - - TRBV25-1 CASSLPWGAGYEKLFF TGTGCCAGCAGCCTACCCTGGGGCGCGGGATACGAAAAACTGTTTTTT
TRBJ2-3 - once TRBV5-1 CASSQGINSDTQYF TGCGCCAGCAGCCAGGGGATTAATTCGGATACGCAGTATTTT
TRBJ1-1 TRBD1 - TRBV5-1 CASSQDGQGNTEAFF TGCGCCAGCAGCCAGGATGGACAGGGGAACACTGAAGCTTTCTTT
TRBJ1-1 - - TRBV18 CASSPQTLNTEAFF TGTGCCAGCTCACCGCAGACACTGAACACTGAAGCTTTCTTT
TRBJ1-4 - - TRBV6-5 CASGYTTNEKLFF TGTGCCAGCGGGTACACAACTAATGAAAAACTGTTTTTT
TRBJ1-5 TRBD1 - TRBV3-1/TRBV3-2 CASSQADRVLNQPQHF TGTGCCAGCAGCCAAGCGGACAGGGTACTCAATCAGCCCCAGCATTTT
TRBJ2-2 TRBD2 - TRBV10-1 CASSDFTSAWELFF TGCGCCAGCAGTGACTTTACTAGCGCCTGGGAGCTGTTTTTT
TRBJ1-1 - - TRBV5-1 CASNQQPSNTEAFF TGCGCCAGCAACCAGCAGCCATCTAACACTGAAGCTTTCTTT